This is a list of T cell receptor beta chains from one sample in a study of T-cell reconstitution after alpha-beta-depleted transplantation in children. TCRdb re-analysed the PCR reads in MiXCR, keeping a single row per CDR3 protein. This table has hundreds of thousands of distinct CDR3 sequences, 6.5% to 10% appearing once. This specimen was PBMCs, mostly from graft donor cells, taken 180 days after TCRalphabeta/CD19-depleted stem cell transplant. The source is a male patient under 18 who had a stem cell transplant for acute lymphoblastic leukemia, so the T cells may come from the graft donor. The CDR3 runs from the conserved cysteine through the conserved F or W. Each record gives: CDR3 DNA, CDR3 protein, J gene, D gene, V gene, clone size. The D gene is left open where the match is weak. For some rows the clone size is stated as once, few or many, or as a class when expanded; others skip it.

CDR3nt: TGTGCCAGCAGACCCGGGGTCAGCTCCTACAATGAGCAGTTCTTC
CDR3aa: CASRPGVSSYNEQFF
j_gene: TRBJ2-1
d_gene: NA
v_gene: TRBV4-2
abundance: NA

CDR3nt: TGCAGTGCTAGAGATCAGGGGGTTAATGAAAAACTGTTTTTT
CDR3aa: CSARDQGVNEKLFF
j_gene: TRBJ1-4
d_gene: TRBD1
v_gene: TRBV20-1
abundance: many

CDR3nt: TGCGCCAGCAGCTTCGGACTAGCGGGCGCCACCGGGGAGCTGTTTTTT
CDR3aa: CASSFGLAGATGELFF
j_gene: TRBJ2-2
d_gene: TRBD2
v_gene: TRBV5-1
abundance: many

CDR3nt: TGTGCCAGCAGTTACGGAGGGACAGTACCCAACAATGAGCAGTTCTTC
CDR3aa: CASSYGGTVPNNEQFF
j_gene: TRBJ2-1
d_gene: NA
v_gene: TRBV6-5
abundance: NA

CDR3nt: TGTGCCAGCAGCTCAAAAGACAAGCCACCTAATGAAAAACTGTTTTTT
CDR3aa: CASSSKDKPPNEKLFF
j_gene: TRBJ1-4
d_gene: NA
v_gene: TRBV11-2
abundance: many

CDR3nt: TGTGCCAGTTTTTGGGGCAGCACCGGGGAGCTGTTTTTT
CDR3aa: CASFWGSTGELFF
j_gene: TRBJ2-2
d_gene: NA
v_gene: TRBV19
abundance: many

CDR3nt: TGCAGTGCTAGAGATTCAGCGGGGGGGATCGAGACCCAGTACTTC
CDR3aa: CSARDSAGGIETQYF
j_gene: TRBJ2-5
d_gene: TRBD2
v_gene: TRBV20-1
abundance: many

CDR3nt: TGTGCCAGCTCACCGTCTACGGGACAGGGCTATGGCTACACCTTC
CDR3aa: CASSPSTGQGYGYTF
j_gene: TRBJ1-2
d_gene: TRBD1
v_gene: TRBV18
abundance: NA

CDR3nt: TGTGCCAGCGGGAGGGGCTACACCTTC
CDR3aa: CASGRGYTF
j_gene: TRBJ1-2
d_gene: NA
v_gene: TRBV6-2/TRBV6-3
abundance: many

CDR3nt: TGCGCCAGCAGCTTGGTACCGAATAATGAGCAGTTCTTC
CDR3aa: CASSLVPNNEQFF
j_gene: TRBJ2-1
d_gene: NA
v_gene: TRBV5-1
abundance: many

CDR3nt: TGTGCCAGCAGTCCACAGGGGGACTCTCTTAATGAAAAACTGTTTTTT
CDR3aa: CASSPQGDSLNEKLFF
j_gene: TRBJ1-4
d_gene: TRBD1
v_gene: TRBV12-3/TRBV12-4
abundance: NA

CDR3nt: NA
CDR3aa: CASSSSTSGWGGTQYF
j_gene: TRBJ2-5
d_gene: NA
v_gene: TRBV27
abundance: many

CDR3nt: TGTGCCAGCAGCACATCGGGACTAGCGCTCTCCTACGAGCAGTACTTC
CDR3aa: CASSTSGLALSYEQYF
j_gene: TRBJ2-7
d_gene: TRBD2
v_gene: TRBV7-3
abundance: many

CDR3nt: TGTGCCAGCAGTGCCCTAAATACGCAGTATTTT
CDR3aa: CASSALNTQYF
j_gene: TRBJ2-3
d_gene: NA
v_gene: TRBV28
abundance: many

CDR3nt: TGTGCCAGCTCACCAAGGCAGGGCCTAGAGGGAAACGAGCAGTACTTC
CDR3aa: CASSPRQGLEGNEQYF
j_gene: TRBJ2-7
d_gene: NA
v_gene: TRBV18
abundance: many

CDR3nt: TGTGCCAGCAGCGGAGGACTGGTCTACAATGAGCAGTTC
CDR3aa: CASSGGLVYNEQF
j_gene: TRBJ2-1
d_gene: NA
v_gene: TRBV9
abundance: many

CDR3nt: TGTGCCAGCAGCCGGGACAGGGGAATAACTGAAGCTTTCTTT
CDR3aa: CASSRDRGITEAFF
j_gene: TRBJ1-1
d_gene: TRBD1
v_gene: TRBV12-3/TRBV12-4
abundance: many

CDR3nt: TGTGCCAGCAGTTACACGGGGCATGGCTACACCTTC
CDR3aa: CASSYTGHGYTF
j_gene: TRBJ1-2
d_gene: NA
v_gene: TRBV6-2/TRBV6-3
abundance: many

CDR3nt: TGTGCCAGCGGGACAGGGGTTCAAGAGACCCAGTACTTC
CDR3aa: CASGTGVQETQYF
j_gene: TRBJ2-5
d_gene: TRBD1
v_gene: TRBV27
abundance: many

CDR3nt: TGTGCCAGCAGCTTAGACCAGATAAACGAGCAGTACTTC
CDR3aa: CASSLDQINEQYF
j_gene: TRBJ2-7
d_gene: NA
v_gene: TRBV7-3
abundance: NA

CDR3nt: TGTGCCAGCAGCCATGGGACAGGAGACTCCTACGAGCAGTACTTC
CDR3aa: CASSHGTGDSYEQYF
j_gene: TRBJ2-7
d_gene: TRBD1
v_gene: TRBV7-9
abundance: few

CDR3nt: TGTGCCAGCAGTTCCAGATACCAGCACTCTGGGGCCAACGTCCTGACTTTC
CDR3aa: CASSSRYQHSGANVLTF
j_gene: TRBJ2-6
d_gene: NA
v_gene: TRBV2
abundance: many